What follows is one TCR beta chain and its context. This sample stems from a study of spatial heterogeneity in lung cancer. The wider study: Beta-chain sequences consistently outnumbered alpha-chain sequences in detection.

Time point reported: sample taken at primary tumor resection. The input material, whole RNA from tumor, nontumor lung or frozen PBMC, was sequenced unsorted. CDR1 and CDR2 from the germline V gene are SGHRS and YFSETQ. This CDR3 is 13 amino acids long. V lost 3 bases and J 7 bases, leaving 14 bases between the germline ends. TCRdb re-analysed the 5' RACE reads in MiXCR, keeping a single row per CDR3 protein. The sample has 77,000 or so distinct CDR3 sequences, more than 15% seen once. The V call is TRBV5-1, the J call TRBJ2-7; D possibly corresponds to TRBD2 (6 bases). Here the sequenced sample was PBMCs, taken at surgery. The source of this sequence is a male donor with early-stage non-small cell lung cancer. The CDR3 bases are TGCGCCAGCAGCTCCGGGGCTCGGGGGGAGCAGTACTTC. Translation: CASSSGARGEQYF. Using reference TRBV5-1 and TRBJ2-7 for the parts outside the CDR3, the full variable domain is KAGVTQTPRYLIKTRGQQVTLSCSPISGHRSVSWYQQTPGQGLQFLFEYFSETQRNKGNFPGRFSGRQFSNSRSEMNVSTLELGDSALYLCASSSGARGEQYFGPGTRLTVT.